The clone carrying this TCR beta chain has at least ten counts. Its antigen is unknown. CDR3 and TCR beta VDJ profiling relied on a genomic DNA template. TCRdb redid the calling of the reads with MiXCR, one entry per CDR3 protein. The sample lists roughly 160,000 distinct CDR3 sequences, roughly 48% occurring once. This entry belongs to a study of CD8+CD57+ T cells in acquired aplastic anemia. Study observations and caveats: The CD8+ Simpson's diversity of patients and controls was not significantly different. There were some 30 CD8+ CDR3 sequences that occurred in both patients and controls.

V dropped 7 bases and J dropped 3 bases, with 17 bases sitting between them. The CDR3 is 15 residues long. In germline, CDR1 is SGHTA, CDR2 FQGNSA. Patients chosen for sequencing had CD8+CD57+ cells that had expanded, as shown by flow cytometry. Patients uniformly had severe acquired aplastic anemia. When blood sampling took place, the patients had received no therapy. This chain links TRBV7-2 with TRBJ2-3; D perhaps matches TRBD1 (6 bases). Sequencing input: sorted CD4+, CD8+, or CD8+CD57+ T cells (not recorded which) from PBMCs. The source of this sequence is a human donor with aplastic anemia. The CDR3 DNA sequence: TGTGCCAGCACCTGGGGTACAGGGAAGACAGATACGCAGTATTTT. Translating gives CASTWGTGKTDTQYF.